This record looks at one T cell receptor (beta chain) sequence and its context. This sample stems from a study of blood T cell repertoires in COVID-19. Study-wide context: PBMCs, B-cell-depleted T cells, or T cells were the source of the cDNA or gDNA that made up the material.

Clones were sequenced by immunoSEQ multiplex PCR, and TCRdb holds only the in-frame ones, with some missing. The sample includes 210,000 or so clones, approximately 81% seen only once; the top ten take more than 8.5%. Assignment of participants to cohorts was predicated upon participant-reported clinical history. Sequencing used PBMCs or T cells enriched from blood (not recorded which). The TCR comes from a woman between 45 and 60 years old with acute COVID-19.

The CDR3 sequence: CSANIGSYNEQFF. The DNA of the CDR3 is TGCAGCGCCAACATTGGCTCCTACAATGAGCAGTTCTTC. The chain recombines TRBV29-1 with TRBJ2-1, with D unclear. The V end lost 7 bases, the J end lost 0 bases, and 10 bases lay between the germline ends. The CDR3 runs to 13 residues. The germline V gene encodes CDR1 SQVTM and CDR2 ANQGSEA.